The source of this T cell receptor beta chain is a study of T cell responses to AZD1222 COVID-19 vaccine. This table comes from immunoSEQ multiplex PCR, and its TCRdb copy is limited to in-frame clones, with some not included. The data show over 100,000 clones, 80% to 90% seen once. This CDR3 spans 14 amino acids. V lost 2 bases, J lost 9 bases, and 7 bases stayed unmatched. The germline CDR1 and CDR2 sequences are SGDLS and YYNGEE. Specimen: peripheral blood, collected on day 0 of AZD1222 vaccination. The chain is built from TRBV9 and TRBJ2-2; 7 bases match TRBD1. The clonotype comes from an adult in good health. The CDR3: CASSVRQGARELFF. The CDR3 nucleotides read TGTGCCAGCAGCGTGCGACAGGGTGCCCGGGAGCTGTTTTTT. The full variable domain, in which reference TRBV9 and TRBJ2-2 provide the parts outside the CDR3, is DSGVTQTPKHLITATGQRVTLRCSPRSGDLSVYWYQQSLDQGLQFLIQYYNGEERAKGNILERFSAQQFPDLHSELNLSSLELGDSALYFCASSVRQGARELFFGEGSRLTVL.